This paragraph reports one TCR beta chain. Antigen unknown. The sample is drawn from a study of human T cells and chemical hapten exposure. Study-wide background: In the roughly 24-week study, patients were dosed weekly with diphenylcyclopropenone on the scalp throughout. Findings of the study overall: While controls formed fewer of them, expanded TCRs formed significantly more large CDR3 similarity clusters.

V gave up 2 bases and J gave up 2 bases; unmatched junction bases: 4. CDR1 SEHNR and CDR2 FQNEAQ come from the germline V gene (reference sequence). The CDR3 sequence is 15 residues long. One entry per CDR3 protein, called by TCRdb with MiXCR from the RACE reads. Seen here are about 89,000 distinct CDR3 sequences, about 10% observed once, and the top ten hold 2.5% to 4%. Specified time point: pre-sensitization, week 0. Sample treatment: therapeutic diphenylcyclopropenone sensitization with weekly scalp DPC. This TCR derives from a woman aged 60-75 years with alopecia areata. Some clones in this sample may be carry-over from other donors' samples. Sequencing was performed on whole blood, taken in connection with sensitization to the hapten diphenylcyclopropenone (DPC). The chain recombines TRBV7-9 with TRBJ2-5, with 8 bases identical to TRBD2. CDR3 protein: CASSLRREGQETQYF. CDR3 nucleotide sequence: TGTGCCAGCAGCTTAAGACGGGAGGGGCAAGAGACCCAGTACTTC.